The source of this T cell receptor beta chain is a study of response to subunit inactivated influenza vaccine. A single record per CDR3 protein comes from TCRdb applying MiXCR to the RT-PCR reads. The table has 500,000 or so distinct CDR3 sequences, 9.5% to 12% seen once. The ends lost 3 bases at V and 4 bases at J; junction bases unmatched: 10. This CDR3 has 15 amino acids. CDR1 and CDR2 (germline): DFQATT, SNEGSKA (reference sequence). This clonotype was detected a few times. This chain links TRBV20-1 with TRBJ2-7; the match to TRBD2 covers 9 bases. The sequencing used PBMCs from blood, collected more than 35 days after vaccination. The receptor comes from a man aged 50-59 years who received an inactivated influenza vaccine. CDR3 loop: CSARYSGRIGYEQYF. The CDR3 DNA sequence: TGCAGTGCTAGGTACAGCGGGAGGATTGGGTACGAGCAGTACTTC.